A selection of T cell receptor beta chains follows, all from one sample in a study of monozygotic twins with cystic fibrosis. Using immunoSEQ multiplex PCR, the repertoire was profiled, and TCRdb retains in-frame clones only, with some absent. The sample shows tens of thousands of clones, approximately 65% of them seen only once. Sequenced input: blood. These receptors all come from a girl aged 5 to 17 with cystic fibrosis. Each CDR3 is given with its conserved first and last residue. D genes are given only for firm matches. The size entry is marked missing in some rows and otherwise reads once, few, many or a size class.

J gene: TRBJ1-5; D gene: .; clone size: few; V gene: TRBV10-3; CDR3 DNA: TGTGCCACGGATTCCGACAGATATCAGCCCCAGCATTTT; CDR3 protein: CATDSDRYQPQHF
J gene: TRBJ2-1; D gene: .; clone size: .; V gene: TRBV19; CDR3 DNA: TGTGCCAGTATTAGATTGACTAGTGTCGACGAGCAGTTCTTC; CDR3 protein: CASIRLTSVDEQFF
J gene: TRBJ2-3; D gene: .; clone size: .; V gene: TRBV2; CDR3 DNA: TGTGCCAGCTTTGGGGGCGGCACAGATACGCAGTATTTT; CDR3 protein: CASFGGGTDTQYF
J gene: TRBJ1-5; D gene: .; clone size: few; V gene: TRBV19; CDR3 DNA: TGTGCCAGTAGTATAGGGGGGAGAGGGGTAACACAGCCCCAGCATTTT; CDR3 protein: CASSIGGRGVTQPQHF
J gene: TRBJ1-1; D gene: .; clone size: .; V gene: TRBV19; CDR3 DNA: TGTGCCAGTAGTTCTAGCATGAACACTGAAGCTTTCTTT; CDR3 protein: CASSSSMNTEAFF
J gene: TRBJ1-4; D gene: TRBD1; clone size: .; V gene: TRBV19; CDR3 DNA: TGTGCCAGTAGCCCCAGGGGGCGAGAAAAACTGTTTTTT; CDR3 protein: CASSPRGREKLFF
J gene: TRBJ1-1; D gene: .; clone size: .; V gene: TRBV5-6; CDR3 DNA: TGTGCCAGCAGCTTGGCGGGGGGAGGCACTGAAGCTTTCTTT; CDR3 protein: CASSLAGGGTEAFF
J gene: TRBJ1-2; D gene: .; clone size: medium-sized; V gene: TRBV7-9; CDR3 DNA: TGTGCCAGCAGCTTAGGGACAGACTATGGCTACACCTTC; CDR3 protein: CASSLGTDYGYTF
J gene: TRBJ1-2; D gene: .; clone size: .; V gene: TRBV4-3; CDR3 DNA: TGCGCCAGCGCTCCAACCGAGGCAGGGCACTATGGCTACACCTTC; CDR3 protein: CASAPTEAGHYGYTF
J gene: TRBJ2-3; D gene: .; clone size: .; V gene: TRBV7-9; CDR3 DNA: TGTGCCAGCAGCTACAGACGGACTAGCACAGATACGCAGTATTTT; CDR3 protein: CASSYRRTSTDTQYF
J gene: TRBJ1-3; D gene: .; clone size: .; V gene: TRBV7-2; CDR3 DNA: TGTGCCAGCAGCTCCCACAGGGTGGTGGACACCATATATTTT; CDR3 protein: CASSSHRVVDTIYF
J gene: TRBJ1-2; D gene: TRBD1; clone size: .; V gene: TRBV29-1; CDR3 DNA: TGCAGCGTGAGGGGGACAGGGTTTAACTATGGCTACACCTTC; CDR3 protein: CSVRGTGFNYGYTF
J gene: TRBJ1-1; D gene: TRBD1; clone size: .; V gene: TRBV25-1; CDR3 DNA: TGTGCCAGCAGGGACAGGAGTAGTACTGAAGCTTTCTTT; CDR3 protein: CASRDRSSTEAFF
J gene: TRBJ2-5; D gene: .; clone size: .; V gene: TRBV30; CDR3 DNA: TGTGCCTGGAGTGTCGGGGGCGTGGAAGAGACCCAGTACTTC; CDR3 protein: CAWSVGGVEETQYF
J gene: TRBJ2-2; D gene: .; clone size: .; V gene: TRBV9; CDR3 DNA: TGTGCCAGCAGCCGTCGCGGCGACAAGAACACCGGGGAGCTGTTTTTT; CDR3 protein: CASSRRGDKNTGELFF
J gene: TRBJ2-2; D gene: TRBD2; clone size: .; V gene: TRBV7-2; CDR3 DNA: TGTGCCAGCAGCTCACCGGGACTAGCGGATTACACCGGGGAGCTGTTTTTT; CDR3 protein: CASSSPGLADYTGELFF
J gene: TRBJ1-4; D gene: .; clone size: .; V gene: TRBV4-1; CDR3 DNA: TGCGCCAGCAGCCTTCTACCAGGGGCTAATGAAAAACTGTTTTTT; CDR3 protein: CASSLLPGANEKLFF
J gene: TRBJ1-2; D gene: TRBD1; clone size: few; V gene: TRBV29-1; CDR3 DNA: TGCAGCGTGGGGACAGGGGAATTTTATGGCTACACCTTC; CDR3 protein: CSVGTGEFYGYTF
J gene: TRBJ2-2; D gene: .; clone size: once; V gene: TRBV6-5; CDR3 DNA: TGTGCCAGCAGTTCCGAACAGGGTAACACCGGGGAGCTGTTTTTT; CDR3 protein: CASSSEQGNTGELFF
J gene: TRBJ2-1; D gene: TRBD1; clone size: .; V gene: TRBV5-1; CDR3 DNA: TGCGCCAGCAGCTTGAGGGACAGGGCCAATGAGCAGTTCTTC; CDR3 protein: CASSLRDRANEQFF
J gene: TRBJ2-1; D gene: .; clone size: few; V gene: TRBV5-1; CDR3 DNA: TGCGCCAGCAGCTTGTGGCGCTCACCCGGAGGCGAGCAGTTCTTC; CDR3 protein: CASSLWRSPGGEQFF
J gene: TRBJ1-1; D gene: TRBD1; clone size: .; V gene: TRBV6-6; CDR3 DNA: TGTGCCAGCAGCACCGGGACAGGGGTAATTTTCCCTGAAGCTTTCTTT; CDR3 protein: CASSTGTGVIFPEAFF
J gene: TRBJ2-3; D gene: .; clone size: .; V gene: TRBV5-1; CDR3 DNA: TGCGCCAGCAGCTTATTAGCGGACAGCACAGATACGCAGTATTTT; CDR3 protein: CASSLLADSTDTQYF
J gene: TRBJ1-2; D gene: .; clone size: .; V gene: TRBV7-9; CDR3 DNA: TGTGCCAGCAGCCCAACCAACGGCTATGGCTACACCTTC; CDR3 protein: CASSPTNGYGYTF
J gene: TRBJ1-1; D gene: .; clone size: .; V gene: TRBV4-1; CDR3 DNA: TGCGCCAGCAGCCAACCCTGGGCACGGGGGGAGGACACTGAAGCTTTCTTT; CDR3 protein: CASSQPWARGEDTEAFF
J gene: TRBJ2-3; D gene: TRBD1; clone size: .; V gene: TRBV10-3; CDR3 DNA: TGTGCCATCAGTGTCCTAGGACAGGGGGTCACAGATACGCAGTATTTT; CDR3 protein: CAISVLGQGVTDTQYF
J gene: TRBJ1-3; D gene: TRBD1; clone size: once; V gene: TRBV9; CDR3 DNA: TGTGCCAGCAGCGAGCACAGGGGGCCTGGAAACACCATATATTTT; CDR3 protein: CASSEHRGPGNTIYF
J gene: TRBJ2-1; D gene: .; clone size: .; V gene: TRBV6-6; CDR3 DNA: TGTGCCAGCAGTCCCCTAAGGTACAATGAGCAGTTCTTC; CDR3 protein: CASSPLRYNEQFF
J gene: TRBJ2-3; D gene: .; clone size: .; V gene: TRBV5-4; CDR3 DNA: TGTGCCAGCAGCCCGGCCCGTACTGCTAGCACAGATACGCAGTATTTT; CDR3 protein: CASSPARTASTDTQYF
J gene: TRBJ1-1; D gene: TRBD1; clone size: .; V gene: TRBV9; CDR3 DNA: TGTGCCAGCACCCCCGGGACAGGGGGCGAAGGGGCTTTCTTT; CDR3 protein: CASTPGTGGEGAFF
J gene: TRBJ2-5; D gene: .; clone size: once; V gene: TRBV4-1; CDR3 DNA: TGCGCCAGCAGCCAAGTGCTAGGAGAGACCCAGTACTTC; CDR3 protein: CASSQVLGETQYF